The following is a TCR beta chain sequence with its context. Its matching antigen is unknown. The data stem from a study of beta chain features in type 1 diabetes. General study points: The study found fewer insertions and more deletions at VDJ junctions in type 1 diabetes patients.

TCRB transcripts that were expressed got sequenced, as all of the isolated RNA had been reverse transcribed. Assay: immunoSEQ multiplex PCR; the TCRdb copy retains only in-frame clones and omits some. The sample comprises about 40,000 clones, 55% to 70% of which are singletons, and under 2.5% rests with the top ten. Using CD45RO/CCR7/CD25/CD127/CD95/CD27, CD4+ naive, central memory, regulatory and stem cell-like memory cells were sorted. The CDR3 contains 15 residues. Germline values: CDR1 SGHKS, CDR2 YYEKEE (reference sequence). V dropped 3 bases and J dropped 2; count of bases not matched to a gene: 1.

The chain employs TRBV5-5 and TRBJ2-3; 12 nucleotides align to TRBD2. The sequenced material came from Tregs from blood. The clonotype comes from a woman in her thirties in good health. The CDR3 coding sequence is TGTGCCAGCAGCTGGACTAGCGGGGACACAGATACGCAGTATTTT. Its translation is CASSWTSGDTDTQYF.